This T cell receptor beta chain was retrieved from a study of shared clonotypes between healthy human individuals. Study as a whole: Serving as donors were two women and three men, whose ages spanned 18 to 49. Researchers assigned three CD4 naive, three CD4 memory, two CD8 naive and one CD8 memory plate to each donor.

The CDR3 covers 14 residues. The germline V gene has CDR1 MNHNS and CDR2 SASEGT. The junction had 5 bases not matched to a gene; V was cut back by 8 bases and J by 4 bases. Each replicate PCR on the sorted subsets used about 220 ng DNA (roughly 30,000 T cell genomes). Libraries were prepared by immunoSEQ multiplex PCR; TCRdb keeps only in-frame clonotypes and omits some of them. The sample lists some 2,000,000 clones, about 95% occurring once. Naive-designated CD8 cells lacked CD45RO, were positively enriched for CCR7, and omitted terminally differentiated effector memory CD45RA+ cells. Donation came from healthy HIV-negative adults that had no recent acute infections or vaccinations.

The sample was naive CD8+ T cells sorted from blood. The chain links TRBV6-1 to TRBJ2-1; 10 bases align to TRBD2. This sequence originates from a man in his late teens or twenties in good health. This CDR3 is CASYLAGAYNEQFF. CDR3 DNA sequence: TGTGCCAGCTACCTAGCGGGGGCGTACAATGAGCAGTTCTTC.